A selection of T cell receptor beta chains follows, all from one sample in a study of post-analysis software for immune sequencing data. TCRdb processed the PCR reads anew with MiXCR; each CDR3 protein has one entry. The table lists a few hundred thousand distinct CDR3 sequences, under 40% of them singletons. The sample comprised blood. Receptors were obtained from a girl aged 2-17 years with multiple sclerosis. CDR3s include the opening cysteine and the closing phenylalanine or tryptophan. A D gene is named only where the DNA matches it firmly.

CDR3aa: CSVEAMFGYGYTF; j_gene: TRBJ1-2; v_gene: TRBV29-1; d_gene: NA
CDR3aa: CASSLVGQGAYNEQFF; j_gene: TRBJ2-1; v_gene: TRBV5-5; d_gene: TRBD1
CDR3aa: CASSEGTGETQYF; j_gene: TRBJ2-5; v_gene: TRBV6-5; d_gene: TRBD1
CDR3aa: CASRRDPANYGYTF; j_gene: TRBJ1-2; v_gene: TRBV9; d_gene: NA
CDR3aa: CASSLRTGATDTQYF; j_gene: TRBJ2-3; v_gene: TRBV14; d_gene: TRBD1
CDR3aa: CASSETGREQYF; j_gene: TRBJ2-5; v_gene: TRBV2; d_gene: NA
CDR3aa: CSATRQLAEAFF; j_gene: TRBJ1-1; v_gene: TRBV20-1; d_gene: NA
CDR3aa: CASSLARLAGGVRNEQFF; j_gene: TRBJ2-1; v_gene: TRBV7-8; d_gene: TRBD2
CDR3aa: CSARDRGRGDYGYTF; j_gene: TRBJ1-2; v_gene: TRBV20-1; d_gene: TRBD1
CDR3aa: CSVEWQYTGELFF; j_gene: TRBJ2-2; v_gene: TRBV29-1; d_gene: NA
CDR3aa: CASSLITVYEQYF; j_gene: TRBJ2-7; v_gene: TRBV7-2; d_gene: NA